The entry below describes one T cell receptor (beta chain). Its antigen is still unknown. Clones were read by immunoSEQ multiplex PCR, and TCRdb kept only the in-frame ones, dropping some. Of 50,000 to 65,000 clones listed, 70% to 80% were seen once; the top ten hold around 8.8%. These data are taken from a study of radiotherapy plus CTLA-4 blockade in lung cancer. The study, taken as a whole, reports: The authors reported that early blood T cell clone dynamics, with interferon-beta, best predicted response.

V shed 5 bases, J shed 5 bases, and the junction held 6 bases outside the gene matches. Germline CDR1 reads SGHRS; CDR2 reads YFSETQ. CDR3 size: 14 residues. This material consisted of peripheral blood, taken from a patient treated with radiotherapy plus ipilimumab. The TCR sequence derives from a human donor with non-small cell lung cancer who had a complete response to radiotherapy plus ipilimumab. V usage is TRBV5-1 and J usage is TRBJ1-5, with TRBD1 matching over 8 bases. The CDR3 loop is CASRLTGEDQPQHF. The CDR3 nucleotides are TGCGCCAGCAGGCTGACAGGGGAGGATCAGCCCCAGCATTTT.